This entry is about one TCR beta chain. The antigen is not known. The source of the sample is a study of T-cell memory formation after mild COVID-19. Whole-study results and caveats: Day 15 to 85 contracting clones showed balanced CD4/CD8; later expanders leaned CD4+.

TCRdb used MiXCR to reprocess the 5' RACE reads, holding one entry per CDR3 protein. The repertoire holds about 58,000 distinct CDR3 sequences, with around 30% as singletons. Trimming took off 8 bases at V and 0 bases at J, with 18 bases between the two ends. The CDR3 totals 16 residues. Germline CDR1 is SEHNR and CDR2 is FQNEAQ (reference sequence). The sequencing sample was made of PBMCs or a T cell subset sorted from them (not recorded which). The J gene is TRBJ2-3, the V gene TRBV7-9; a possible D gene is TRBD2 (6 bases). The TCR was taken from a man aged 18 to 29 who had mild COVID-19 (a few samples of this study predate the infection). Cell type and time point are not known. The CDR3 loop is CASLGGAGTSTDTQYF. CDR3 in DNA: TGTGCCAGCCTGGGGGGTGCCGGGACTAGCACAGATACGCAGTATTTT.